The clone carrying this TCR beta chain has a handful of counts. These data are taken from a study of blood T cell repertoires in COVID-19. Study context: There were acute and convalescent COVID-19 samples, and they came from the United States, Italy and Spain. Nucleic acid was either cDNA or gDNA, and it came from T cells, B-cell-depleted T cells, or PBMCs.

How the authors handled the data: The authors estimated nucleated cell counts from reference gene primer amplification. Clones were read by immunoSEQ multiplex PCR, and TCRdb kept only the in-frame ones, dropping some. V and J calls and clone size are as listed in that table; D and trimming were resolved from the DNA. Of 40,000 to 60,000 clones in the sample, less than 85% are singletons; the top ten hold 4% to 5.5%. There are 13 residues in the CDR3. V lost 9 bases and J 0 bases, leaving 12 bases between the germline ends. Germline loops: CDR1 SNHLY, CDR2 FYNNEI. Specimen: peripheral blood. The receptor comes from a man over 45 with active COVID-19. The rearrangement uses TRBV2 and TRBJ2-7; tentative D call: TRBD1 (5 bases). The CDR3 bases are TGTGCCAGAAGATCTGACAGCTCCTACGAGCAGTACTTC. Its translation is CARRSDSSYEQYF.